The rows below give T cell receptor beta chains drawn from one sample of a study of T cells in Graves' hyperthyroidism and ophthalmopathy. Via MiXCR, TCRdb re-called the multiplex PCR reads, giving one row per CDR3 protein. The data hold around 500,000 distinct CDR3 sequences, with approximately 15% observed a single time. The specimen sequenced was blood. The source is a woman aged 18 to 35 with Graves' hyperthyroidism. Both conserved end residues are trimmed from each CDR3. A row's size may be missing; if present it is once, few, many or a size class.

CDR3: ASSLEQGVSLYDYT
V: TRBV11-2
length: 14
size: many
J: TRBJ1-2

CDR3: ASGSYTGELF
V: TRBV5-1
length: 10
size: NA
J: TRBJ2-2

CDR3: ASALAGSGLLF
V: TRBV6-1
length: 11
size: few
J: TRBJ2-2

CDR3: ASSQVAASGRRETQY
V: TRBV14
length: 15
size: few
J: TRBJ2-5

CDR3: ASSIDILNYGYT
V: TRBV19
length: 12
size: few
J: TRBJ1-2

CDR3: ASSPEDETDTQY
V: TRBV7-8
length: 12
size: few
J: TRBJ2-3

CDR3: ASSLSSGGNTQY
V: TRBV7-9
length: 12
size: NA
J: TRBJ2-3

CDR3: ASSLAGDRDEAF
V: TRBV11-2
length: 12
size: many
J: TRBJ1-1

CDR3: ASSKAGLNTEAF
V: TRBV12-3/TRBV12-4
length: 12
size: NA
J: TRBJ1-1

CDR3: ASSAKGLVDEQF
V: TRBV12-3/TRBV12-4
length: 12
size: many
J: TRBJ2-1

CDR3: ASSEGQGLGQPQH
V: TRBV2
length: 13
size: many
J: TRBJ1-5

CDR3: ASSLYDEAF
V: TRBV12-3/TRBV12-4
length: 9
size: many
J: TRBJ1-1

CDR3: ASKYERGGNEQF
V: TRBV5-1
length: 12
size: many
J: TRBJ2-1

CDR3: ATSERPGLASYEQY
V: TRBV24-1
length: 14
size: NA
J: TRBJ2-7

CDR3: AAKASGRSNTGELF
V: TRBV11-3
length: 14
size: NA
J: TRBJ2-2

CDR3: ASSLVAESTDTQY
V: TRBV11-2
length: 13
size: many
J: TRBJ2-3

CDR3: SAREGRATYGYT
V: TRBV20-1
length: 12
size: many
J: TRBJ1-2

CDR3: ATSGDRHSTDTQY
V: TRBV15
length: 13
size: many
J: TRBJ2-3

CDR3: ASSQELVTGSPLH
V: TRBV3-1
length: 13
size: NA
J: TRBJ1-6

CDR3: ASSPEVASGSYNEQF
V: TRBV9
length: 15
size: many
J: TRBJ2-1

CDR3: ASSQGKNRDWGYGYT
V: TRBV3-1
length: 15
size: many
J: TRBJ1-2

CDR3: ASSSQGAETQY
V: TRBV19
length: 11
size: many
J: TRBJ2-5

CDR3: ASSSPPAAYEQY
V: TRBV12-3/TRBV12-4
length: 12
size: many
J: TRBJ2-7

CDR3: ASSLEQGGNQPQH
V: TRBV27
length: 13
size: many
J: TRBJ1-5

CDR3: ASNLKTLSFEQY
V: TRBV11-2
length: 12
size: NA
J: TRBJ2-7

CDR3: ASSQGQAATEAF
V: TRBV12-3/TRBV12-4
length: 12
size: many
J: TRBJ1-1

CDR3: ASSLLASGTFGEQY
V: TRBV11-3
length: 14
size: many
J: TRBJ2-7

CDR3: ASTSRGGSSYNEQF
V: TRBV2
length: 14
size: many
J: TRBJ2-1

CDR3: ASSFGEVGTEAF
V: TRBV12-3/TRBV12-4
length: 12
size: many
J: TRBJ1-1

CDR3: ASSLVSNQPQH
V: TRBV28
length: 11
size: many
J: TRBJ1-5

CDR3: SARDLGTSVYEQY
V: TRBV20-1
length: 13
size: many
J: TRBJ2-7

CDR3: ASSKGQGVNEQF
V: TRBV5-1
length: 12
size: few
J: TRBJ2-1

CDR3: ASSDFYEQY
V: TRBV4-1
length: 9
size: many
J: TRBJ2-7

CDR3: ASSPTDRGGTEAF
V: TRBV3-1
length: 13
size: many
J: TRBJ1-1

CDR3: ASRATGEQETQY
V: TRBV12-3/TRBV12-4
length: 12
size: many
J: TRBJ2-5

CDR3: ASGRRGQGDYGYT
V: TRBV5-5
length: 13
size: many
J: TRBJ1-2

CDR3: ASSPTGTPFYGYT
V: TRBV9
length: 13
size: NA
J: TRBJ1-2

CDR3: ASTNWALEKLF
V: TRBV19
length: 11
size: few
J: TRBJ1-4

CDR3: ASSPRGMVLREQY
V: TRBV12-3/TRBV12-4
length: 13
size: many
J: TRBJ2-7

CDR3: ASSISSTGGLNEQF
V: TRBV19
length: 14
size: few
J: TRBJ2-1

CDR3: ASSLDFNNEQF
V: TRBV5-1
length: 11
size: NA
J: TRBJ2-1

CDR3: ASSMPRLAQETQY
V: TRBV28
length: 13
size: once
J: TRBJ2-5

CDR3: ASSLDSGRGGYT
V: TRBV5-1
length: 12
size: NA
J: TRBJ1-2

CDR3: ASSQDNGGRTANEQF
V: TRBV4-1
length: 15
size: few
J: TRBJ2-1

CDR3: ASRGPGALNQPQH
V: TRBV19
length: 13
size: NA
J: TRBJ1-5

CDR3: ASSYAYPGQENTGELF
V: TRBV6-5
length: 16
size: few
J: TRBJ2-2

CDR3: ASSQDGTSLNEQF
V: TRBV4-2
length: 13
size: NA
J: TRBJ2-1

CDR3: ASSEYEGGYT
V: TRBV2
length: 10
size: many
J: TRBJ1-2

CDR3: ASSAFDREFTDTQY
V: TRBV9
length: 14
size: many
J: TRBJ2-3

CDR3: ASRTLAGEWGEQF
V: TRBV5-1
length: 13
size: many
J: TRBJ2-1

CDR3: ASSLAWTSGYTQY
V: TRBV7-9
length: 13
size: many
J: TRBJ2-3